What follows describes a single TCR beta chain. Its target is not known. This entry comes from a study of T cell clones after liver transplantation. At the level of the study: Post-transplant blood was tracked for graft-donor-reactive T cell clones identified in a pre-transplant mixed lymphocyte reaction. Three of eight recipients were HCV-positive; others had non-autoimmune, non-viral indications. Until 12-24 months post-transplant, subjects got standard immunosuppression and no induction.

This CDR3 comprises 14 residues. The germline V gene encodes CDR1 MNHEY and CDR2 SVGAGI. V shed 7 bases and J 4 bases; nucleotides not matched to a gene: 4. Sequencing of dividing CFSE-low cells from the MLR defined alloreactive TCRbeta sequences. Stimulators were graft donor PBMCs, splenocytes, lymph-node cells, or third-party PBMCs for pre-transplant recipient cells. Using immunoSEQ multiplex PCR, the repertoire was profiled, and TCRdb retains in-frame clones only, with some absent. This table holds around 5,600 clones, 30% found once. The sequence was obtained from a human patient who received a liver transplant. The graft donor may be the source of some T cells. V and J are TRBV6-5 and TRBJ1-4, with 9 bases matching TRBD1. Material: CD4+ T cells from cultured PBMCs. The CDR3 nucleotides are TGTGCCAGCATTCACAGGGGGCTTAATGAAAAACTGTTTTTT. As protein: CASIHRGLNEKLFF.